This T cell receptor (beta chain) was profiled in a study of cytomegalovirus exposure and HLA in healthy donors. Trimming pared 8 bases from V and 0 bases from J, leaving 12 bases between. CDR1 is MNHNS, CDR2 SASEGT, per germline. This CDR3 region has 14 residues. The table came from immunoSEQ multiplex PCR; TCRdb's copy has only in-frame clones and leaves some out. The sample records approximately 150,000 clones, around 87% being singletons. As regards this clone: As yet, its antigen is unknown.

Study-level points and caveats: Clusters of TCRs from the first cohort tended to co-occur in the roughly 120 validation repertoires (as a later analysis found). As was reported, the classifier diagnosed cytomegalovirus status with high specificity and sensitivity.

Specimen: PBMCs. The chain carries TRBV6-1 and TRBJ2-3; TRBD2 might be the D (6 bases). This sequence was found in a woman between 25 and 40 years old in good health and CMV-seronegative. For the CDR3, the DNA is TGTGCCAGCGGGGTAGCGGCGAGCACAGATACGCAGTATTTT. Translation gives CASGVAASTDTQYF.